This TCR beta chain was sequenced during a study of blood T cell repertoires in COVID-19. Study context: The cDNA or gDNA used as material had been derived from T cells, B-cell-depleted T cells, or PBMCs.

Original analysis: The assay estimated nucleated cells by amplifying reference gene primers. Data came from immunoSEQ multiplex PCR; TCRdb stores just in-frame clones and leaves some out. The D gene and trimming were derived from the DNA, and the V and J assignments and clone size from that table. In the table there are around 280,000 clones, 90% of which are singletons. Participant age was about 18 to 89 years, and participants resided in 24 US areas. Participants reported their clinical history, and cohort assignment relied on those reports. V lost 5 bases, J lost 4 bases, and 14 bases lay in between. The CDR3 is 14 residues long. Germline CDR1 LNHDA, CDR2 SQIVND (reference sequence).

The V call is TRBV19, the J call TRBJ1-2, with D perhaps matching TRBD1 (6 bases). The TCR sequence derives from a woman aged 18 to 35 with acute COVID-19. Sequenced sample: PBMCs or T cells enriched from blood (not recorded which). CDR3 region: CASSSGQFLYGYTF. DNA for the CDR3: TGTGCCAGTAGTTCAGGACAGTTCCTCTATGGCTACACCTTC.